The table lists the clone carrying this TCR beta chain with a few counts. This entry belongs to a study of regulatory T cells in long-lasting Graves disease. For TCR beta, libraries came from iRepertoire HTBI primers and Arm-PCR of CDR3 regions. TCRdb reprocessed the multiplex PCR reads with MiXCR, giving one entry per CDR3 protein. The sample carries roughly 500,000 distinct CDR3 sequences, roughly 13% recorded once. Time point specified: newly diagnosed GD, antithyroid drugs for less than 3 months. TCR sequences were obtained from RNA taken from PBMCs. Diagnosing Graves' disease relied on the American Thyroid Association guidelines. The CDR3 consists of 18 residues. V lost 4 bases and J lost 5; bases outside the gene matches: 8. Germline V gene lookup returns CDR1 LGHDT and CDR2 YNNKEL (reference sequence). These data also featured in a second study, about T cells in Graves' hyperthyroidism and ophthalmopathy.

This TCR derives from a man aged 25 to 45 with Graves disease. The chain couples TRBV3-1 to TRBJ2-1; 16 nucleotides match TRBD2. Sample: peripheral blood mononuclear cells (PBMCs), taken at new diagnosis, from a patient treated with antithyroid drugs. In DNA form, the CDR3 reads TGTGCCAGCAGCCCGGGACTAGCGGGAGGGCTGGGGGACAATGAGCAGTTCTTC. This translates into CASSPGLAGGLGDNEQFF.